This passage covers 9 T cell receptor beta chains from one sample sequenced in a study of blood T cell repertoires in COVID-19. The data were produced by immunoSEQ multiplex PCR, yet TCRdb's version contains in-frame clones alone and is incomplete. The data hold 65,000 to 75,000 clones, with roughly 80% observed a single time. Specimen: peripheral blood. The receptor set was obtained from an elderly man with acute or convalescent COVID-19.

V usage is TRBV6-5 and J usage is TRBJ1-1; 8 bases match TRBD1. J lost 3 bases, V lost 4 bases, and 4 bases had no gene match. CDR3 size: 14 residues. Per germline, CDR1 MNHEY and CDR2 SVGAGI. In DNA form, the CDR3 reads TGTGCCAGCAGTTTCGGACAGGGAGACACTGAAGCTTTCTTT. Its translation: CASSFGQGDTEAFF.

This CDR3 is CASSPTSGVRSYNEQFF. Written as DNA, the CDR3 is TGTGCCAGCTCACCAACTAGCGGGGTGCGCTCCTACAATGAGCAGTTCTTC. The V call is TRBV18, the J call TRBJ2-1; 10 bases match TRBD2. This CDR3 has 17 residues. The ends lost 2 bases at V and 0 bases at J; junction bases unmatched: 4. Germline V gives CDR1 KGHSH, CDR2 LQKENI.

This chain connects TRBV7-2 to TRBJ1-5; no reliable D call. Germline CDR1 SGHTA, CDR2 FQGNSA. V gave up 5 bases and J gave up 0 bases, with 11 bases separating them. This CDR3 contains 15 residues. CDR3 region: CASSREFTSNQPQHF. Here the CDR3 DNA reads TGTGCCAGCAGCCGGGAATTTACTAGCAATCAGCCCCAGCATTTT.

This chain joins TRBV19 and TRBJ1-5, with TRBD1 as a possible D gene (5 bases). The CDR3 extends over 14 amino acids. Germline V gene lookup returns CDR1 LNHDA and CDR2 SQIVND (reference sequence). The germline V and J ends were trimmed by 6 bases and 2 bases, with 11 bases remaining between them. The CDR3 region is CASSTSGGNQPQHF. In DNA, the CDR3 is TGTGCCAGTAGCACCTCGGGGGGCAATCAGCCCCAGCATTTT.

The chain combines TRBV7-2 with TRBJ2-3; D not resolved. The V and J ends lost 0 bases and 1 base respectively, with 11 bases between them. Per germline, CDR1 SGHTA and CDR2 FQGNSA. The length of the CDR3 is 16 residues. The CDR3 loop reads CASSLAPATRTDTQYF. In DNA form, the CDR3 reads TGTGCCAGCAGCTTAGCGCCAGCGACCCGCACAGATACGCAGTATTTT.

The rearrangement joins TRBV9 to TRBJ1-4, with TRBD1 as a possible D gene (5 bases). The length of the CDR3 is 16 residues. V gave up 2 bases and J gave up 5 bases, with 16 bases separating them. Per germline, CDR1 SGDLS and CDR2 YYNGEE. In nucleotides, the CDR3 is TGTGCCAGCAGCGTGAGCCCGGGACTGGGGAATGAAAAACTGTTTTTT. It encodes CASSVSPGLGNEKLFF.

This clone came up a few times. At the DNA level, this CDR3 is encoded by other sequences in the same sample as well. The chain carries TRBV29-1 and TRBJ2-2; possible D gene TRBD1, 5 bases. V dropped 6 bases and J dropped 3 bases, with 8 bases sitting between them. Germline assignment: CDR1 SQVTM and CDR2 ANQGSEA. This CDR3 is 12 amino acids long. CDR3 DNA: TGCAGCGTCCCGACAGACACCGGGGAGCTGTTTTTT. This encodes CSVPTDTGELFF.

The chain uses TRBV4-3 and TRBJ1-2, with a possible D match to TRBD1 (6 bases). The CDR3 loop spans 16 amino acids. V shed 0 bases and J shed 2 bases, with 13 bases lying between them. Germline V gives CDR1 LGHNA, CDR2 YSLEER. The CDR3 sequence: CASSQDSATGNYGYTF. CDR3 coding DNA: TGCGCCAGCAGCCAAGATAGTGCGACAGGAAACTATGGCTACACCTTC.

The V call is TRBV28, the J call TRBJ2-7; 7 bases line up with TRBD1. V shed 6 bases and J 3 bases; nucleotides not matched to a gene: 5. Germline V lookup: CDR1 MDHEN, CDR2 SYDVKM. The CDR3 totals 13 residues. The CDR3 loop is CASSLQGFYEQYF. In DNA, the CDR3 is TGTGCCAGCAGCCTACAGGGGTTCTACGAGCAGTACTTC.